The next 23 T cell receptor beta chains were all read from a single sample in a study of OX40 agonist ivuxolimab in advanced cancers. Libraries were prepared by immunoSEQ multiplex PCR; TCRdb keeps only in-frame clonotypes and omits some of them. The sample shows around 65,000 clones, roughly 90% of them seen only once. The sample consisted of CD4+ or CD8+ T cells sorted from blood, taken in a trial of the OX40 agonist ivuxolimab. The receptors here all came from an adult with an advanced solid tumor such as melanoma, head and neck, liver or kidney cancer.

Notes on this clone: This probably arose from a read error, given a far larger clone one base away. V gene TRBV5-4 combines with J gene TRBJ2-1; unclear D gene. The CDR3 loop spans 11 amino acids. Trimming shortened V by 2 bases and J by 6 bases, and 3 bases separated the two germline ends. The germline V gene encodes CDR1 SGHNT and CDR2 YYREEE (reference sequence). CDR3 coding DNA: TGTGCCAGCAGCTTATCCAATGAGCAGTTCTTC. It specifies CASSLSNEQFF. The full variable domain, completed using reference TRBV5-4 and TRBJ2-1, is ETGVTQSPTHLIKTRGQQVTLRCSSQSGHNTVSWYQQALGQGPQFIFQYYREEENGRGNFPPRFSGLQFPNYSSELNVNALELDDSALYLCASSLSNEQFFGPGTRLTVL.

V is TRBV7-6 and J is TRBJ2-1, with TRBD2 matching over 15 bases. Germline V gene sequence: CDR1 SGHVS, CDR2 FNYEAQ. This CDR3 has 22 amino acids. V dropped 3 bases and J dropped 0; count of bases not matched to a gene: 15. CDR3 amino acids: CASSLGTLGLAGGPSSYNEQFF. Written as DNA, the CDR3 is TGTGCCAGCAGCTTGGGGACACTGGGACTAGCGGGGGGTCCGAGCTCCTACAATGAGCAGTTCTTC.

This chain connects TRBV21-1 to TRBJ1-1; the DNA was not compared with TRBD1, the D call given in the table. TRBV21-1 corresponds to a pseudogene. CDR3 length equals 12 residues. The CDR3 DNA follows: TGTGCCGGCCAGACAGGGTACACTGAAGCTTTCTTT. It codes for CAGQTGYTEAFF.

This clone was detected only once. CDR3 in DNA: TGTGCCAGCAGCTTAGGCGGATCACAAGAGACCCAGTACTTC. Amino acids: CASSLGGSQETQYF. The V gene is TRBV13, the J gene TRBJ2-5; no reliable D call. This CDR3 is built from 14 residues. Trimming left V 0 bases short and J 2 bases short, with 7 bases between. The V gene's germline CDR1 is PRHDT and CDR2 FYEKMQ (reference sequence).

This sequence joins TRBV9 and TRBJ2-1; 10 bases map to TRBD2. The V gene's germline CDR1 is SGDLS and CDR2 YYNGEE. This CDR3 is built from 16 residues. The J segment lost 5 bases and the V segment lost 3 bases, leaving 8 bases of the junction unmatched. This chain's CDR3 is CASSESGGAVNNEQFF. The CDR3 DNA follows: TGTGCCAGCAGCGAGAGCGGGGGGGCCGTAAACAATGAGCAGTTCTTC.

CDR3 protein: CATANYEQYF. CDR3 sequence (DNA): TGCGCCACCGCGAACTACGAGCAGTACTTC. The chain recombines TRBV10-2 with TRBJ2-7; no clear D gene. Germline-derived CDR1 and CDR2 are WSHSY and SAAADI. This CDR3 region has 10 residues. The V and J ends lost 10 bases and 3 bases respectively, with 7 bases between them.

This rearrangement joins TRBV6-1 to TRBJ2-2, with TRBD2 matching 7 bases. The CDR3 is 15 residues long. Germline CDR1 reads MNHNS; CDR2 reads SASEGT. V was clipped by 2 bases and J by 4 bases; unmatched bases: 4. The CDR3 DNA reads TGTGCCAGCAGTGAACTAGGGGAGGGCACCGGGGAGCTGTTTTTT. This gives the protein CASSELGEGTGELFF.

CDR3: CASGAGQGSSTFF. CDR3 coding DNA: TGTGCTAGTGGTGCGGGACAGGGGTCTTCAACTTTCTTT. V usage is TRBV12-5 and J usage is TRBJ1-1; the match to TRBD1 covers 10 bases. This CDR3 has 13 amino acids. Germline V CDR1 and CDR2: LGHNT, FRNRAP. With 5 bases clipped from V and 12 bases from J, the junction kept 9 bases outside the gene matches.

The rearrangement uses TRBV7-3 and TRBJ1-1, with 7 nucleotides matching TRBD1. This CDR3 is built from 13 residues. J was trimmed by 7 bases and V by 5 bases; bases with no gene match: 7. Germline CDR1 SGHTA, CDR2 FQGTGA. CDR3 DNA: TGTGCCAGCAGCGGGTGGCAGGGGGGTGAAGCTTTCTTT. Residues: CASSGWQGGEAFF.

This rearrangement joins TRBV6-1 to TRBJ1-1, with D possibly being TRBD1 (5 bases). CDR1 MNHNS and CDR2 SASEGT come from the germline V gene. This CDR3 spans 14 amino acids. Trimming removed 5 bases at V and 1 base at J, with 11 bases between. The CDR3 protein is CASSYRTSNTEAFF. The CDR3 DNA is TGTGCCAGCAGTTATAGGACATCGAACACTGAAGCTTTCTTT.

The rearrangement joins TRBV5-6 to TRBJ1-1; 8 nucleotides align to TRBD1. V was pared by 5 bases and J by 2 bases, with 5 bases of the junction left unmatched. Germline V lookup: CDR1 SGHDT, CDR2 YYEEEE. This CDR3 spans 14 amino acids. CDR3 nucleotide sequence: TGTGCCAGCAGTCCCAGGGGGCTTAACACTGAAGCTTTCTTT. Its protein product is CASSPRGLNTEAFF. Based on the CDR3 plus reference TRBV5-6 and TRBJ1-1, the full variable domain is DAGVTQSPTHLIKTRGQQVTLRCSPKSGHDTVSWYQQALGQGPQFIFQYYEEEERQRGNFPDRFSGHQFPNYSSELNVNALLLGDSALYLCASSPRGLNTEAFFGQGTRLTVV.

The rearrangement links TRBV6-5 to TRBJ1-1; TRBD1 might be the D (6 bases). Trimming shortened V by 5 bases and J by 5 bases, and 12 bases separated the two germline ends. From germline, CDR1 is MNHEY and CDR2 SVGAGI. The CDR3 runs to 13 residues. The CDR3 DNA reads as TGTGCCAGCAGTAGGACCCAGGGGACTGAAGCTTTCTTT. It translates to CASSRTQGTEAFF.

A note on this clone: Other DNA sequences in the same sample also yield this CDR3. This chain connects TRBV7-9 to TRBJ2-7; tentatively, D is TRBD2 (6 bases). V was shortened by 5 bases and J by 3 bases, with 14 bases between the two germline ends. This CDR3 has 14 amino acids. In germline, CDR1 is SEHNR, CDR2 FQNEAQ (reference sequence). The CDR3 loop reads CASSPRGGIYEQYF. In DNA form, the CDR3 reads TGTGCCAGCAGCCCTAGGGGAGGTATCTACGAGCAGTACTTC.

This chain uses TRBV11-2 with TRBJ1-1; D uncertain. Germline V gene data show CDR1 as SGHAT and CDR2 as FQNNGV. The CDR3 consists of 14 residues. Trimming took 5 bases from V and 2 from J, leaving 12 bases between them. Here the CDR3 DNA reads TGTGCCAGCAGCCAAGAGGAAGGCAACACTGAAGCTTTCTTT. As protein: CASSQEEGNTEAFF.

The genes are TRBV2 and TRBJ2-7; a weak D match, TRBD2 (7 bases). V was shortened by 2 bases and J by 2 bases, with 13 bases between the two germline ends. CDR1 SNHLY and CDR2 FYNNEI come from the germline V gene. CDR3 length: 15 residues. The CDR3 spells CASSETQGGAYEQYF. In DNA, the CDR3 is TGTGCCAGCAGTGAAACACAGGGAGGGGCCTACGAGCAGTACTTC.

The CDR3 DNA is TGTGCCAGCGAACTCCGCCAGGGGGCGAACACCGGGGAGCTGTTTTTT. It yields the protein CASELRQGANTGELFF. The V gene is TRBV2, the J gene TRBJ2-2; TRBD1 matches 7 bases. V lost 8 bases and J lost 0; bases outside the gene matches: 9. The germline CDR1 and CDR2 sequences are SNHLY and FYNNEI. This CDR3 is built from 16 residues.

As DNA, the CDR3 is TGTGCCAGCAGCTTCACAGGGCGGGAGCTGTTTTTT. Amino acids: CASSFTGRELFF. V gene TRBV9 combines with J gene TRBJ2-2, with D possibly matching TRBD1 (6 bases). Germline CDR1 reads SGDLS; CDR2 reads YYNGEE. V was clipped by 4 bases and J by 9 bases, with 10 bases between them. CDR3 length: 12 residues.

In DNA, the CDR3 is TGTGCCAGCATCCCGGGACAGGGGGTTCGGATCTCTGGAAACACCATATATTTT. Protein product: CASIPGQGVRISGNTIYF. The genes are TRBV2 and TRBJ1-3, with 11 bases aligning to TRBD1. From germline, CDR1 is SNHLY and CDR2 FYNNEI. V lost 7 bases, J lost 0 bases, and 11 bases stayed unmatched. This CDR3 has 18 residues.

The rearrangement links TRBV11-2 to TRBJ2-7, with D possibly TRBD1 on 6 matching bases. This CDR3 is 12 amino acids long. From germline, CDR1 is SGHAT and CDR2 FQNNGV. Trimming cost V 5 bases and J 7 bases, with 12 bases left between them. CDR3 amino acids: CASSPDRGEQYF. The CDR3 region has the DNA TGTGCCAGCAGCCCGGACAGAGGGGAGCAGTACTTC.

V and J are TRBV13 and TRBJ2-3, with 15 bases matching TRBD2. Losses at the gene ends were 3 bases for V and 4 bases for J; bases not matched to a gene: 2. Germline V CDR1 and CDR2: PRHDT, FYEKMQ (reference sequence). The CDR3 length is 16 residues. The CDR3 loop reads CASSFGTSGGSDTQYF. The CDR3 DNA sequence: TGTGCCAGCAGCTTCGGGACTAGCGGGGGGTCAGATACGCAGTATTTT.

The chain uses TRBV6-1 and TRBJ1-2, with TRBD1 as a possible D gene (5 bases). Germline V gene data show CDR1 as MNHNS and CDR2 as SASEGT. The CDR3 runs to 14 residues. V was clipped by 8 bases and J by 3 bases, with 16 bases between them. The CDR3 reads CASSTGPRDYGYTF. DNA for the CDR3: TGTGCCAGCTCAACAGGTCCCCGAGACTATGGCTACACCTTC.

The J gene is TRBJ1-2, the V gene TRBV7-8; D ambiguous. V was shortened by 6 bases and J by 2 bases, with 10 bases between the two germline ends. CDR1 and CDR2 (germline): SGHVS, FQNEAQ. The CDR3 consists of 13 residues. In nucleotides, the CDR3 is TGTGCCAGCAGTTTGGAGAGAAACTATGGCTACACCTTC. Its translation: CASSLERNYGYTF.

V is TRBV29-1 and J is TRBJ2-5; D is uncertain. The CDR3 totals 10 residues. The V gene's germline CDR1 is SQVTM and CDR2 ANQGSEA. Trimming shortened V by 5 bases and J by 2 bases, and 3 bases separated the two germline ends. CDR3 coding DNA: TGCAGCGTTTCACAAGAGACCCAGTACTTC. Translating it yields CSVSQETQYF.